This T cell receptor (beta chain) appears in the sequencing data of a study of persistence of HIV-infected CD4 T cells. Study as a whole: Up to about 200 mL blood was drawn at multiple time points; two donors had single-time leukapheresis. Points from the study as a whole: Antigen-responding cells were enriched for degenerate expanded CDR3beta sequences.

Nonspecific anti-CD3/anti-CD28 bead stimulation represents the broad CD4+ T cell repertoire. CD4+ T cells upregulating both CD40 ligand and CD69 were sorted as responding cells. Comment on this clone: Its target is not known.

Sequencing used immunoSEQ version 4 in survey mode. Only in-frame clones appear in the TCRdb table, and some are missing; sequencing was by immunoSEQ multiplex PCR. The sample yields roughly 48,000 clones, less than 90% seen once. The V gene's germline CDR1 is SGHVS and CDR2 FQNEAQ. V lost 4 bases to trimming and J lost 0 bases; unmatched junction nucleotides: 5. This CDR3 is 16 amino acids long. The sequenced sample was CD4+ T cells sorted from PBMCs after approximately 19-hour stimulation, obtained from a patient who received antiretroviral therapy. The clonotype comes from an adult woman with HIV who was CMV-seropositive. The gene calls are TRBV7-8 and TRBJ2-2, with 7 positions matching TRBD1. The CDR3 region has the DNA TGTGCCAGCAGCTCGACAGGGAAAGCGAACACCGGGGAGCTGTTTTTT. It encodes CASSSTGKANTGELFF.